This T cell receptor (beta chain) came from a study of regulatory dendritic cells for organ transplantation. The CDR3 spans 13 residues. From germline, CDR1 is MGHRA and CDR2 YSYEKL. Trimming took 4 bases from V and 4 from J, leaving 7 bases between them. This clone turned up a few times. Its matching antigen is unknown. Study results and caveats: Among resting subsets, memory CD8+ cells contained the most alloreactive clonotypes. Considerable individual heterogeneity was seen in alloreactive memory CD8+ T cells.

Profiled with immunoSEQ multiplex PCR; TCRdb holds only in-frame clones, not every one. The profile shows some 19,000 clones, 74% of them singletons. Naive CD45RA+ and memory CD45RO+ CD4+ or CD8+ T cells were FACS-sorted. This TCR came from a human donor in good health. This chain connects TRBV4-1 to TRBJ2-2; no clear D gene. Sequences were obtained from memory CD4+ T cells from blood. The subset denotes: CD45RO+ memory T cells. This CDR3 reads CASSPLGTGELFF. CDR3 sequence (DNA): TGCGCCAGCAGCCCCCTAGGCACCGGGGAGCTGTTTTTT.